This TCR beta chain originates from a study of blood T cells in healthy people across ages. Remarks on this clonotype: Antigen: not known.

Germline V gene data show CDR1 as SGHTA and CDR2 as FQGTGA. After removal of 3 bases from V and 10 bases from J, the junction contained 2 bases not matched to a gene. This CDR3 comprises 13 residues. The use of a sample-barcoded 5' primer and a J-beta primer mix characterized a second PCR of about 6 to 12 cycles. TCRdb processed the 5' RACE reads anew with MiXCR; each CDR3 protein has one entry. Among about 900,000 distinct CDR3 sequences, around 48% were seen once, and the ten largest hold 13%. Findings of the study overall: Diversity of TCR beta correlated strongly with naive T cell percentage.

J is TRBJ1-6 and V is TRBV7-3; 8 bases map to TRBD1. The clonotype was recovered from a man aged 25 to 45 in good health. The sample taken for sequencing was blood. In nucleotides, the CDR3 is TGTGCCAGCAGCTTGGACAGGGAATCACCCCTCCACTTT. Its protein is CASSLDRESPLHF.